A single sample is the source of the 16 T cell receptor beta chains below, sequenced in a study of blood T cell repertoires in COVID-19. Profiled with immunoSEQ multiplex PCR; TCRdb holds only in-frame clones, not every one. The data contain around 25,000 clones, 75% to 95% of them singletons. The sample taken for sequencing was peripheral blood. These receptors all come from a human donor with active COVID-19. The donor label of this sample is uncertain.

The chain has TRBV3-1 (or the pseudogene TRBV3-2) and TRBJ2-2; TRBD2 matches at 14 bases. CDR1 LGHDT and CDR2 YNNKEL come from the germline V gene (reference sequence). CDR3 length equals 18 residues. J was trimmed by 4 bases and V by 1 base; bases with no gene match: 5. The CDR3 coding sequence is TGTGCCAGCAGCCAAGGGACTAGCGGGAGGTTGGGCACCGGGGAGCTGTTTTTT. Translation: CASSQGTSGRLGTGELFF.

The V call is TRBV24-1, the J call TRBJ2-7; D is possibly TRBD1 (5 bases). In germline, CDR1 is KGHDR, CDR2 SFDVKD. There are 13 residues in the CDR3. V was trimmed by 4 bases and J by 2 bases, leaving 8 bases between them. This chain's CDR3 is CATSEQAAYEQYF. Here the CDR3 DNA reads TGTGCCACCAGTGAACAGGCTGCCTACGAGCAGTACTTC.

The genes are TRBV20-1 and TRBJ1-2; 7 bases map to TRBD1. This CDR3 is built from 15 residues. Germline CDR1 reads DFQATT; CDR2 reads SNEGSKA (reference sequence). With V trimmed by 3 bases and J by 0 bases, 7 bases remained unmatched. This CDR3 reads CSASPGTAPNYGYTF. The CDR3 coding sequence is TGCAGTGCTAGTCCCGGGACAGCTCCTAACTATGGCTACACCTTC.

This clone is a singleton in its sample. One end of the junction does not line up with germline, which may come from a read error. This chain joins TRBV18 and TRBJ2-3, with D possibly being TRBD2 (6 bases). CDR1 and CDR2 (germline): KGHSH, LQKENI. CDR3 length equals 15 residues. CDR3: CASTPGTPRTDTQYF. CDR3 sequence (DNA): TGTGCCAGCACACCGGGGACTCCGCGCACAGATACGCAGTATTTT. Variable domain in full (rest from reference TRBV18 and TRBJ2-3): NAGVMQNPRHLVRRRGQEARLRCSPMKGHSHVYWYRQLPEEGLKFMVYLQKENIIDESGMPKERFSAEFPKEGPSILRIQQVVRGDSAAYFCASTPGTPRTDTQYFGPGTRLTVL.

This chain joins TRBV6-5 and TRBJ2-7; perhaps TRBD1 as D (6 bases). Trimming stripped 2 bases from V and 6 bases from J, with 11 bases between. There are 13 residues in the CDR3. Germline V gene data show CDR1 as MNHEY and CDR2 as SVGAGI. The CDR3 loop reads CASSYRQGIEQYF. CDR3 DNA sequence: TGTGCCAGCAGTTACCGGCAGGGGATCGAGCAGTACTTC.

The chain recombines TRBV6-5 with TRBJ2-7; weak D call: TRBD1 (6 bases). The V and J ends lost 7 bases and 2 bases respectively, with 9 bases between them. Per the germline V gene, CDR1 is MNHEY and CDR2 is SVGAGI. The CDR3 loop spans 12 amino acids. In DNA form, the CDR3 reads TGTGCCAGCACGAGGGGGACCTACGAGCAGTACTTC. Protein sequence: CASTRGTYEQYF.

The chain combines TRBV3-1 (or the pseudogene TRBV3-2) with TRBJ2-7; 11 bases are shared with TRBD1. Per the germline V gene, CDR1 is LGHDT and CDR2 is YNNKEL (reference sequence). Losses at the gene ends were 4 bases for V and 2 bases for J; bases not matched to a gene: 4. The CDR3 loop spans 15 amino acids. The CDR3 loop is CASSLGTGGPYEQYF. The CDR3 coding sequence is TGTGCCAGCAGCCTTGGGACAGGGGGTCCCTACGAGCAGTACTTC.

The chain joins TRBV6-2 or TRBV6-3 to TRBJ2-7, with 7 nucleotides matching TRBD1. The CDR3 runs to 15 residues. J lost 6 bases, V lost 5 bases, and 13 bases had no gene match. Per germline, CDR1 MNHEY and CDR2 SVGEGT. CDR3 in DNA: TGTGCCAGCAGTCGCTCCGGGACAGCCCTCCCCGAGCAGTACTTC. Translated, it gives CASSRSGTALPEQYF.

The chain is built from TRBV4-3 and TRBJ2-3; 7 nucleotides line up with TRBD2. J gave up 2 bases and V 0 bases, and 5 bases lay outside the gene matches. CDR1 LGHNA and CDR2 YSLEER come from the germline V gene. This CDR3 contains 16 residues. CDR3 amino acids: CASSQDQGLLTDTQYF. The DNA for the CDR3 is TGCGCCAGCAGCCAAGATCAGGGACTACTCACAGATACGCAGTATTTT.

The gene calls are TRBV7-8 and TRBJ1-2; 9 nucleotides align to TRBD1. The CDR3 runs to 15 residues. Germline V lookup: CDR1 SGHVS, CDR2 FQNEAQ. After removal of 4 bases from V and 8 bases from J, the junction contained 11 bases not matched to a gene. In DNA form, the CDR3 reads TGTGCCAGCAGCTCCCTTCTGGGACAGGGTGAGGGCTACACCTTC. Residues: CASSSLLGQGEGYTF.

This clone has just one count. The chain links TRBV7-2 to TRBJ2-1; 12 bases map to TRBD2. This CDR3 contains 18 residues. CDR1 and CDR2 from the germline V gene are SGHTA and FQGNSA. V gave up 4 bases and J gave up 0 bases; unmatched junction bases: 7. The CDR3 is CASSSGLAGLSSYNEQFF. For the CDR3, the DNA is TGTGCCAGCAGCTCGGGACTAGCGGGCTTAAGCTCCTACAATGAGCAGTTCTTC.

The J gene is TRBJ2-3, the V gene TRBV4-3, with 12 bases fitting TRBD2. CDR3 size: 13 residues. V shed 4 bases and J 9 bases; nucleotides not matched to a gene: 2. The germline V gene encodes CDR1 LGHNA and CDR2 YSLEER. CDR3 residues: CASSRGLAGTQYF. As DNA, the CDR3 is TGCGCCAGCAGCCGTGGACTAGCGGGGACGCAGTATTTT.

The gene calls are TRBV5-4 and TRBJ2-7, with D possibly being TRBD2 (5 bases). Germline V gives CDR1 SGHNT, CDR2 YYREEE (reference sequence). The V end lost 4 bases, the J end lost 4 bases, and 18 bases lay between the germline ends. This CDR3 region has 15 residues. CDR3 amino acids: CASSNPSGSEYEQYF. In DNA, the CDR3 is TGTGCCAGCAGCAACCCCTCGGGGAGTGAGTACGAGCAGTACTTC.

The chain is built from TRBV4-1 and TRBJ2-5, with D possibly being TRBD2 (6 bases). This CDR3 contains 16 residues. Looked up from germline, CDR1 is MGHRA and CDR2 is YSYEKL. With 0 bases removed from V and 4 bases from J, the gap between germline ends came to 15 bases. The CDR3 bases are TGCGCCAGCAGCCAAGATCTCTCGGCGGGACGAGAGACCCAGTACTTC. Translation: CASSQDLSAGRETQYF.

J is TRBJ2-7 and V is TRBV28, with 9 bases that match TRBD2. The CDR3 extends over 12 amino acids. Germline V lookup: CDR1 MDHEN, CDR2 SYDVKM. Trimming took 5 bases from V and 4 from J; bases not matched to a gene: 0. The DNA for the CDR3 is TGTGCCAGCAGTAGCGGGAGGTACGAGCAGTACTTC. Translation: CASSSGRYEQYF.

The chain joins TRBV7-3 to TRBJ2-3; 11 positions match TRBD2. CDR3 length: 14 amino acids. Germline V gene sequence: CDR1 SGHTA, CDR2 FQGTGA. With V trimmed by 4 bases and J by 5 bases, 2 bases remained unmatched. The CDR3 here is CASSSSGRKDTQYF. CDR3 nucleotides: TGTGCCAGCAGCTCTAGCGGGAGGAAAGATACGCAGTATTTT.